This entry features one T cell receptor (beta chain) sequence. This specimen belongs to a study of blood T cell repertoires in COVID-19. The V gene's germline CDR1 is LNHDA and CDR2 SQIVND (reference sequence). This CDR3 contains 15 residues. V shed 6 bases and J shed 5 bases, with 16 bases lying between them. Data came from immunoSEQ multiplex PCR; TCRdb stores just in-frame clones and leaves some out. The data hold hundreds of thousands of clones, with 85% observed a single time. This TCR came from a human donor in a cohort sampled during active COVID-19. Material: peripheral blood. The V gene is TRBV19, the J gene TRBJ1-4; D is possibly TRBD1 (6 bases). The CDR3 sequence: CASRDQQGPNEKLFF. In DNA form, the CDR3 reads TGTGCCAGTAGGGATCAGCAGGGGCCGAATGAAAAACTGTTTTTT.